Listed below are T cell receptor beta chains from one sample, sequenced in a study of T cells in tuberculosis. Libraries were prepared by immunoSEQ multiplex PCR; TCRdb keeps only in-frame clonotypes and omits some of them. Of over 30,000 clones in the sample, 93% were seen once. Specimen: PBMCs, collected at tuberculosis diagnosis. The receptors were sampled from an adult with tuberculosis. Each CDR3 is given with its conserved first and last residue. The D gene is left open where the match is weak. Size values are once, few and many counts, or a class for expanded clones, and some rows have none.

size,D,V,J,CDR3,DNA
NA,NA,TRBV27,TRBJ1-2,CASSFAGGKNYGYTF,TGTGCCAGCAGTTTCGCGGGGGGAAAGAACTATGGCTACACCTTC
NA,TRBD1,TRBV10-3,TRBJ1-5,CAISDGQGLYSNQPQHF,TGTGCCATCAGTGATGGACAGGGACTTTATAGCAATCAGCCCCAGCATTTT
NA,NA,TRBV19,TRBJ2-5,CASSSRGTQYF,TGTGCCAGTAGTAGCCGGGGGACCCAGTACTTC
once,NA,TRBV7-2,TRBJ1-2,CASSSRSNYGYTF,TGTGCCAGCAGCTCCAGGTCCAACTATGGCTACACCTTC
NA,TRBD2,TRBV4-2,TRBJ2-2,CASSPGLANTGELFF,TGTGCCAGCAGCCCGGGACTAGCCAACACCGGGGAGCTGTTTTTT
NA,TRBD1,TRBV18,TRBJ1-2,CASSPGTVNYGYTF,TGTGCCAGCTCACCAGGGACAGTTAACTATGGCTACACCTTC
NA,NA,TRBV5-1,TRBJ2-7,CASYQGSSAREQYF,TGCGCCAGCTATCAGGGGTCTTCCGCTCGCGAGCAGTACTTC
NA,NA,TRBV16,TRBJ2-1,CASSQSVSGTGYNEQFF,TGTGCCAGCAGCCAATCGGTTTCGGGGACTGGCTACAATGAGCAGTTCTTC
NA,NA,TRBV30,TRBJ1-4,CAGGRGARNSGTNEKLFF,TGTGCCGGCGGTCGGGGGGCGAGAAACTCGGGGACTAATGAAAAACTGTTTTTT
NA,TRBD2,TRBV19,TRBJ2-2,CATSGTSFLGELFF,TGTGCCACGTCTGGGACTAGTTTTCTCGGGGAGCTGTTTTTT
NA,NA,TRBV5-1,TRBJ2-5,CASSLNEETQYF,TGCGCCAGCAGCTTGAACGAGGAGACCCAGTACTTC
NA,NA,TRBV14,TRBJ2-7,CASSQVGRGKDEQYF,TGTGCCAGCAGCCAAGTAGGACGGGGAAAAGACGAGCAGTACTTC
NA,TRBD1,TRBV19,TRBJ1-1,CASSRTGGGNTEAFF,TGTGCCAGTAGCCGGACAGGGGGCGGGAACACTGAAGCTTTCTTT
NA,TRBD1,TRBV6-4,TRBJ1-1,CASSMGQGDTEAFF,TGTGCCAGCAGCATGGGACAGGGAGACACTGAAGCTTTCTTT
once,NA,TRBV25-1,TRBJ2-1,CASSPSGSSYNEQFF,TGTGCCAGCAGTCCCTCGGGGAGCTCCTACAATGAGCAGTTCTTC
once,TRBD2,TRBV2,TRBJ2-7,CASWDGTSGRAYEQYF,TGTGCCAGCTGGGATGGAACTAGCGGGAGGGCCTACGAGCAGTACTTC
NA,NA,TRBV6-5,TRBJ1-2,CASKDNYVYTF,TGTGCCAGCAAGGATAACTACGTCTACACCTTC
NA,TRBD2,TRBV19,TRBJ2-3,CASSTSGGLDTQYF,TGTGCCAGTAGTACTAGCGGGGGGTTAGATACGCAGTATTTT
NA,NA,TRBV7-3,TRBJ2-1,CASSLGPGSYNEQFF,TGTGCCAGCAGCTTAGGTCCGGGGTCTTACAATGAGCAGTTCTTC
NA,NA,TRBV28,TRBJ2-1,CASSLSLATYNEQFF,TGTGCCAGCAGTTTATCACTAGCTACCTACAATGAGCAGTTCTTC
NA,NA,TRBV5-1,TRBJ2-7,CASSLDRNEQYF,TGCGCCAGCAGCTTGGACAGGAACGAGCAGTACTTC
NA,TRBD1,TRBV28,TRBJ1-1,CASSASGGSNEAFF,TGTGCCAGCAGTGCCTCAGGGGGCAGTAATGAAGCTTTCTTT
NA,TRBD1,TRBV18,TRBJ2-1,CASSQGEEQFF,TGTGCCAGTTCCCAGGGGGAGGAGCAGTTCTTC